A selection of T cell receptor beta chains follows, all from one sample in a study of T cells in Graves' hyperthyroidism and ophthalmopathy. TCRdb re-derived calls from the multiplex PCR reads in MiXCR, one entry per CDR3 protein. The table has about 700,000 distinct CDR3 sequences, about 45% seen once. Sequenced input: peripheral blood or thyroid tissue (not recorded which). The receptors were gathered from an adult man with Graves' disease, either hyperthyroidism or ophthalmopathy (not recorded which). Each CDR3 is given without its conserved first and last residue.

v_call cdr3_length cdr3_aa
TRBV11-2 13 ASSLDGGWNQPQH
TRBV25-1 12 ASVESQGFDGYT
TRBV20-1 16 SAPARTGAFSGANVLT
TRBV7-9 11 ASSPDPSGELF
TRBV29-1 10 SVRTGDYGYT
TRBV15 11 ATGRATNEKLF
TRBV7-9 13 ASSQLGQGGYEQC
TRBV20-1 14 SASGSAGETIYGYT
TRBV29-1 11 SVGARLDTEAF
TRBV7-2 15 ASSLERGLSPGNTIY
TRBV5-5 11 ASSQDAGQPQH
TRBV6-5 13 ASRTNGGMGYGYT
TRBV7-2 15 ASSLTGTGLPGNTIY
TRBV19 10 ASRQATGAQH
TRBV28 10 ASISNGNTIY
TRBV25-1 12 ASSFGRGNYGCT
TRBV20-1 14 SARDHRESSGNTIY
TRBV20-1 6 SARVLT
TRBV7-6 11 ASLAGMNTEAF
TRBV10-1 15 ARKTPIETRGEETQY
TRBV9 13 ASSSLTQNTGELF
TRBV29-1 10 SPGGPQETQY
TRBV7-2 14 ASSSYRDRGDYEQY
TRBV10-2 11 ASSESGGKKLF
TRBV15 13 ATSRVRQVNEKLF
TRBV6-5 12 ASSAGQARYGYT
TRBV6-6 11 ASSPGQGSEQY
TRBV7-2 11 ASSKAEAETQY
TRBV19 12 ASRNRGDNTEAF
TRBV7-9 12 ASRGTGINYGYT
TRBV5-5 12 ASSLPGKGTEAF
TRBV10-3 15 AISSGGALSRFHEQF
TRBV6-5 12 ASRGARRDYEQY
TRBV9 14 ASSGTGYGTNEKLF
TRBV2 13 ASSLMGGGNYGYT
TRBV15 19 ATSSGPSYEQYFGPGTEAF
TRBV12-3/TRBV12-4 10 ASSLRFTEAF
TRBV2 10 ALGQTNTEAF
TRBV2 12 ASSEPISNQPLH
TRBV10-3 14 ATSDADRVPNEKLF
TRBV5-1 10 ASSSTGNEQY
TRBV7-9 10 ASSLETGAGT
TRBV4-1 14 ASSQGGTALGEKLF
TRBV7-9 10 ASSLDRGELF
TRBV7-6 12 ASSLGQGGTGYT
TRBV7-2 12 ASSKDRGRTGYT
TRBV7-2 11 ASGPAGGYGYT
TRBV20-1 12 SARNLDGTDGYT
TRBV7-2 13 ASSLQGAGAYGYT
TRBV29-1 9 SVEEGYGYT
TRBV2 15 ASSHPGQGDLAYGYT
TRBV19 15 ASSLLKPGLTGNTIY
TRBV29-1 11 SVQSGFLTEAF
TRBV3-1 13 ASSQGDRSIEKLF
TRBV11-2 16 ASSLDYEPGLADYEQY